This record covers a single TCR beta chain. The CDR3 loop spans 15 amino acids. With V trimmed by 4 bases and J by 8 bases, 3 bases remained unmatched. CDR1 is SGHTA and CDR2 is FQGNSA in the germline V gene. The data stem from a study of CD8+ T cells in alopecia areata. Treatment reported: oral pan-JAK inhibitor, 5-10 mg twice daily. A FACSAria was used to sort CD4+ and CD8+ T cells. These cells came from PBMCs. RNA extraction was followed by reverse transcription into cDNA, which acted as the sequencing template. Clones were read by immunoSEQ multiplex PCR, and TCRdb kept only the in-frame ones, dropping some. The repertoire holds approximately 210,000 clones, around two fifths seen once, with approximately 2.9% in the top ten.

V and J are TRBV7-2 and TRBJ2-1; TRBD2 matches 15 bases. This receptor was taken from a human donor with alopecia areata. The specimen comprised CD4+ T cells sorted from blood, sampled at approximately week 37, from a patient treated with tofacitinib. CDR3 sequence reads: CASSSGTSGRHEQFF. The CDR3 region has the DNA TGTGCCAGCAGCTCCGGGACTAGCGGGAGGCATGAGCAGTTCTTC.